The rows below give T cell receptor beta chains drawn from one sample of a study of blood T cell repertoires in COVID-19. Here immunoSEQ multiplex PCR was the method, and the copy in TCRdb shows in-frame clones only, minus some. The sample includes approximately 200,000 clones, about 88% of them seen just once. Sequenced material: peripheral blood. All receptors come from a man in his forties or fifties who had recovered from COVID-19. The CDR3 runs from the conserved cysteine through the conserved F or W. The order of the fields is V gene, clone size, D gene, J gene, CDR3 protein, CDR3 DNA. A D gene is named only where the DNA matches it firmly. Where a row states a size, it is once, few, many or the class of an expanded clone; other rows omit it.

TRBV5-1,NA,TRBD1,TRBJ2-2,CASSPKTGGGSNTGELFF,TGCGCCAGCAGCCCGAAGACAGGGGGCGGGAGTAACACCGGGGAGCTGTTTTTT
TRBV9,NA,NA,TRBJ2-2,CASSSQTGSTGELFF,TGTGCCAGCAGCTCTCAAACAGGGAGCACCGGGGAGCTGTTTTTT
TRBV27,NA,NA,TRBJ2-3,CASRGERVDTQYF,TGTGCCAGCAGGGGAGAGCGGGTAGATACGCAGTATTTT
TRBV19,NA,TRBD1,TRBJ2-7,CASSLAGTGAPYEQYF,TGTGCCAGTAGTTTAGCCGGGACAGGGGCTCCCTACGAGCAGTACTTC
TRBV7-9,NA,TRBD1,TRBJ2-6,CASNPNQGATGANVLTF,TGTGCCAGCAACCCCAATCAGGGGGCGACTGGGGCCAACGTCCTGACTTTC
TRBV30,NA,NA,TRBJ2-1,CAWSVPNGYNEQFF,TGTGCCTGGAGTGTACCCAACGGCTACAATGAGCAGTTCTTC
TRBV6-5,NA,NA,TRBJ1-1,CASSYGPGKRGEAFF,TGTGCCAGCAGTTACGGTCCAGGCAAACGGGGTGAAGCTTTCTTT
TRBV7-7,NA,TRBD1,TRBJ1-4,CASSIRTGTEEKLFF,TGTGCCAGCAGCATAAGGACAGGGACGGAAGAAAAACTGTTTTTT
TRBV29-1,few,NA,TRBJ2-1,CSADGGSYNEQFF,TGCAGCGCGGACGGAGGCTCTTACAATGAGCAGTTCTTC
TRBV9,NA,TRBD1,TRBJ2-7,CASSPGQGPHEQYF,TGTGCCAGCAGCCCAGGACAGGGCCCTCACGAGCAGTACTTC
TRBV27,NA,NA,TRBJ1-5,CASSSTGLNSNQPQHF,TGTGCCAGCAGTTCGACAGGATTAAATAGCAATCAGCCCCAGCATTTT
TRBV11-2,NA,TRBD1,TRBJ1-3,CASSKRGQGIKSGNTIYF,TGTGCCAGCAGCAAAAGAGGACAGGGGATCAAATCTGGAAACACCATATATTTT
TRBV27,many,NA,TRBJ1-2,CASSLSEGSGYTF,TGTGCCAGCAGTTTATCGGAGGGTAGCGGCTACACCTTC
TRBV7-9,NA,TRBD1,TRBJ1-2,CASSQQGVHGYTF,TGTGCCAGCAGTCAACAGGGGGTTCATGGCTACACCTTC
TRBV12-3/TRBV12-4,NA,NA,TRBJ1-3,CASKQGSGNTIYF,TGTGCCAGCAAACAGGGTTCTGGAAACACCATATATTTT
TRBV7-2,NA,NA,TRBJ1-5,CASSLRASGQPQHF,TGTGCCAGCAGCTTACGGGCCTCAGGGCAGCCCCAGCATTTT
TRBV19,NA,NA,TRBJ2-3,CASSEIAVADTQYF,TGTGCCAGTAGCGAAATAGCGGTCGCGGATACGCAGTATTTT
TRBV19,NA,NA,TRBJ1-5,CASTGQVSNQPQHF,TGTGCCAGTACCGGCCAGGTTAGCAATCAGCCCCAGCATTTT
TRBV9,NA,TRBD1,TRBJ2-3,CASSAPPTGLDTQYF,TGTGCCAGCAGCGCGCCCCCGACAGGGTTGGATACGCAGTATTTT
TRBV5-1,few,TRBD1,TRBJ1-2,CASSVQVAQGAGGYTF,TGCGCCAGCAGCGTACAGGTGGCCCAGGGGGCGGGAGGCTACACCTTC
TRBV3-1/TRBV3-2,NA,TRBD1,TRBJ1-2,CASSLGTGGIDGYTF,TGTGCCAGCAGCCTAGGGACAGGGGGAATTGATGGCTACACCTTC
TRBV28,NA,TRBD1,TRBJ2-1,CASSARGQGFYNEQFF,TGTGCCAGCAGTGCAAGGGGACAGGGGTTCTACAATGAGCAGTTCTTC
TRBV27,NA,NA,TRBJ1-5,CASSLAGKNQPQHF,TGTGCCAGCAGTTTAGCGGGGAAGAATCAGCCCCAGCATTTT
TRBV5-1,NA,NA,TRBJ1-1,CASSLDGRGAEAFF,TGCGCCAGCAGCTTGGATGGGAGGGGGGCTGAAGCTTTCTTT
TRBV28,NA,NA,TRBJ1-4,CASKYGGNEKLFF,TGTGCCAGCAAGTACGGGGGTAATGAAAAACTGTTTTTT
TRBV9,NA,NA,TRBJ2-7,CASSPEVRTYEQYF,TGTGCCAGCAGCCCGGAGGTGAGGACCTACGAGCAGTACTTC
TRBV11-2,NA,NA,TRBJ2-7,CASSPRVSTNPYEQYF,TGTGCCAGCAGCCCCCGAGTCTCAACGAACCCCTACGAGCAGTACTTC
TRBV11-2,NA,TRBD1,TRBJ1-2,CASSITGTDGYTF,TGTGCCAGCAGCATAACCGGGACAGACGGCTACACCTTC
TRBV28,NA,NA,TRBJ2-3,CASRPRVPDTQYF,TGTGCCAGCAGGCCCAGGGTTCCAGATACGCAGTATTTT
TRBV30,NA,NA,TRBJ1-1,CAWSVNQGEAFF,TGTGCCTGGAGTGTAAATCAGGGGGAAGCTTTCTTT
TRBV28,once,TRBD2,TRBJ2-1,CASRGEGLAGGEQFF,TGTGCCAGCAGGGGAGAGGGACTAGCGGGAGGTGAGCAGTTCTTC
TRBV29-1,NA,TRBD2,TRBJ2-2,CSVREGGTNTGELFF,TGCAGCGTTCGGGAGGGAGGCACCAACACCGGGGAGCTGTTTTTT
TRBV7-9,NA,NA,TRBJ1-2,CASSLGETGYTF,TGTGCCAGCAGCCTCGGGGAGACTGGCTACACCTTC
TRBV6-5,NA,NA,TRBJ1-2,CASSYMRLSGYTF,TGTGCCAGCAGTTACATGAGACTCTCTGGCTACACCTTC
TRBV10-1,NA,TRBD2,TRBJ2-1,CASSPGLAGPYNEQFF,TGCGCCAGCAGCCCGGGGCTAGCGGGGCCCTACAATGAGCAGTTCTTC
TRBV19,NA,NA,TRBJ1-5,CASSILQGDKGNQPQHF,TGTGCCAGTAGTATATTACAGGGAGATAAAGGCAATCAGCCCCAGCATTTT
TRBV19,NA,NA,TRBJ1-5,CASSIVSGSNQPQHF,TGTGCCAGTAGTATCGTTTCCGGGAGCAATCAGCCCCAGCATTTT
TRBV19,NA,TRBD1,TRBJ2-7,CASSDGTGNDYEQYF,TGTGCCAGTAGCGACGGGACAGGGAACGACTACGAGCAGTACTTC
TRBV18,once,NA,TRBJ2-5,CASSPYTGVGSGETQYF,TGTGCCAGCTCACCTTACACGGGAGTGGGCAGTGGAGAGACCCAGTACTTC
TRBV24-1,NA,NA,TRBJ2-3,CATTGGSGNLGTDTQYF,TGTGCCACCACCGGAGGAAGCGGAAACCTTGGGACAGATACGCAGTATTTT
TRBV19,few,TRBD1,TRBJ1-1,CASRRDREIELSPEAFF,TGTGCCAGTAGACGGGACAGGGAAATAGAGTTAAGTCCTGAAGCTTTCTTT
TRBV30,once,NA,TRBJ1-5,CACARGNQPQHF,TGTGCCTGCGCTAGGGGGAATCAGCCCCAGCATTTT
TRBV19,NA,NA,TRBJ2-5,CASSIRGETQYF,TGTGCCAGTAGTATCAGGGGAGAGACCCAGTACTTC
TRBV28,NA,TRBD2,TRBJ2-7,CASYSGGLSYEQYF,TGTGCCAGCTACTCGGGGGGGCTATCCTACGAGCAGTACTTC